The present T cell receptor beta chain was sequenced within a study of blood T cell repertoires in COVID-19. Study-wide background: Acute and convalescent COVID-19 specimens originated in the United States, Italy and Spain.

Followed over time, Seattle patients had been enrolled while infection was active. From germline, CDR1 is SGHAT and CDR2 FQNNGV. The V end was cut by 2 bases, the J end by 2 bases, with 18 bases between. CDR3 length equals 17 residues. Per the study methods: Reference gene primer amplification gave estimated nucleated cell counts. Clones were read by immunoSEQ multiplex PCR, and TCRdb kept only the in-frame ones, dropping some. V and J calls and clone size are as listed in that table; D and trimming were resolved from the DNA. Here the sample spans 350,000 to 450,000 clones, around 87% being singletons.

The sequence derives from a woman aged 55-70 years with COVID-19, enrolled during active disease. The sample comprised peripheral blood. The V call is TRBV11-2, the J call TRBJ1-2; D is uncertain. CDR3 amino acids: CASSLIPRPRENYGYTF. CDR3 sequence (DNA): TGTGCCAGCAGCTTAATCCCTCGGCCACGGGAGAACTATGGCTACACCTTC.